Listed below are T cell receptor beta chains from one sample, sequenced in a study of blood T cell repertoires in COVID-19. TCRdb's table, derived via immunoSEQ multiplex PCR, lists solely in-frame clones and lacks some. The sample includes under 250,000 clones, 81% of them seen just once. The sample was PBMCs or T cells enriched from blood (not recorded which). These TCRs come from a woman aged 45-65 years with acute COVID-19. CDR3s leave out the opening cysteine and the closing phenylalanine or tryptophan.

v_call cdr3_aa
TRBV9 ASSMEGGTVGTQY
TRBV27 ASSLFAQDYSNQPQH
TRBV3-1/TRBV3-2 ASSHPPTGVSVWGTEAF
TRBV4-1 ASSLPPYEQF
TRBV28 ASSLPNSDRVADTQY
TRBV15 ATSRTKAGTSGTDTQY
TRBV6-1 ASSVAGGPNVPSYEQY
TRBV18 ASSTGTGFNTEAF
TRBV28 ASRLAGGDTGELF
TRBV5-4 ASSLDSAGTDTQY
TRBV3-1/TRBV3-2 ATRGGTEAF
TRBV7-2 ASSLGGGREDTQY
TRBV12-3/TRBV12-4 ASRWDSQETQY
TRBV5-4 AFSTSTDTQY
TRBV18 ASSPPNGRGYEQY
TRBV30 AWVADRGGELF
TRBV5-1 ASKWERTGELF
TRBV3-1/TRBV3-2 ASSQGSNQPQH
TRBV18 ASSPDREEQY
TRBV10-3 AISPGQPNEKLF
TRBV27 ASTGYTPGETNNEQF
TRBV11-2 ASRGRVREASLEQY
TRBV7-2 ASSLAGLAVRQETQY
TRBV4-3 ASSQLGQMNTEAF